This is a list of T cell receptor beta chains from one sample in a study of blood T cell repertoires in COVID-19. Method: immunoSEQ multiplex PCR; TCRdb's copy keeps in-frame clones and lacks some. The table lists fewer than 500,000 clones, 70% to 90% of them singletons. Sequencing was done on a sample of PBMCs or T cells enriched from blood (not recorded which). The receptor set was obtained from a woman younger than 30 with acute COVID-19. The CDR3 runs from the conserved cysteine through the conserved F or W. A D gene is named only where the DNA matches it firmly.

j_gene	v_gene	d_gene	CDR3nt	CDR3aa
TRBJ2-7	TRBV12-3/TRBV12-4	-	TGTGCCAGCAGTTTTGTCAGGGAGGCCGAGCAGTACTTC	CASSFVREAEQYF
TRBJ2-2	TRBV6-6	-	TGTGCCAGCAGCCCAAGGACAGGGGAGCTGTTTTTT	CASSPRTGELFF
TRBJ2-7	TRBV10-1	-	TGCGCCAGCAGTGACCAACAAAGCTACGAGCAGTACTTC	CASSDQQSYEQYF
TRBJ2-3	TRBV15	-	TGTGCCACCAGCAGGAAACCTAGCGATGGTAAAGATACGCAGTATTTT	CATSRKPSDGKDTQYF
TRBJ1-4	TRBV6-1	-	TGTGCCAGCAGTGAAGCGTGGATGACAGATGCAACTAATGAAAAACTGTTTTTT	CASSEAWMTDATNEKLFF
TRBJ1-2	TRBV6-5	-	TGTGCCAGCAGTTACTCACAGGGCTATGGCTACACCTTC	CASSYSQGYGYTF
TRBJ2-7	TRBV3-1/TRBV3-2	TRBD2	TGTGCCAGCAGCCAAGAGCCTAGCGGCGGCTACGAGCAGTACTTC	CASSQEPSGGYEQYF
TRBJ2-1	TRBV6-4	-	TGTGCCAGCAGTGCCCGGGAGCACAATGAGCAGTTCTTC	CASSAREHNEQFF
TRBJ2-1	TRBV28	-	TGTGCCAGCAGTGCTCGCCAGGGGATTCGGCAGTTCTTC	CASSARQGIRQFF
TRBJ1-6	TRBV15	-	TGTGCCACCAGCAGAGGACTGTCGAATTCACCCCTCCACTTT	CATSRGLSNSPLHF
TRBJ1-3	TRBV7-8	-	TGTGCCAGCAGCTATTTAGACAGCTCTGGAAACACCATATATTTT	CASSYLDSSGNTIYF
TRBJ2-1	TRBV11-2	-	TGTGCCAGCAGCTTAGATGGGGAGTTGGGCGATGAGCAGTTCTTC	CASSLDGELGDEQFF
TRBJ2-1	TRBV6-5	-	TGTGCCAGCAGTTACTCGAGCAGGGGTGCCTACAATGAGCAGTTCTTC	CASSYSSRGAYNEQFF